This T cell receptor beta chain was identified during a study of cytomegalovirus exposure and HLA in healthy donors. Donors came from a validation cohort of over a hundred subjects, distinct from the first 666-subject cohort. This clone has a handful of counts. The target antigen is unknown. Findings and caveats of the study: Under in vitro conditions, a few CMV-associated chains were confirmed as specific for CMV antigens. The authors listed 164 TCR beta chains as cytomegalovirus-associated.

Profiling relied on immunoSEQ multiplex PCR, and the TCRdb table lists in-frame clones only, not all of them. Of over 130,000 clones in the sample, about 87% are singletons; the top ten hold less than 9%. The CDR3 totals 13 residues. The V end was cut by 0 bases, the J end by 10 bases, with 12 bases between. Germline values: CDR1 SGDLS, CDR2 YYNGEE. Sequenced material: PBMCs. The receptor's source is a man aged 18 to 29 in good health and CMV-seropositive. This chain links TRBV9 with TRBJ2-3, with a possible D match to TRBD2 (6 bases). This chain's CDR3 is CASSVGPRGSQYF. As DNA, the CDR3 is TGTGCCAGCAGCGTAGGCCCTCGGGGGTCGCAGTATTTT.